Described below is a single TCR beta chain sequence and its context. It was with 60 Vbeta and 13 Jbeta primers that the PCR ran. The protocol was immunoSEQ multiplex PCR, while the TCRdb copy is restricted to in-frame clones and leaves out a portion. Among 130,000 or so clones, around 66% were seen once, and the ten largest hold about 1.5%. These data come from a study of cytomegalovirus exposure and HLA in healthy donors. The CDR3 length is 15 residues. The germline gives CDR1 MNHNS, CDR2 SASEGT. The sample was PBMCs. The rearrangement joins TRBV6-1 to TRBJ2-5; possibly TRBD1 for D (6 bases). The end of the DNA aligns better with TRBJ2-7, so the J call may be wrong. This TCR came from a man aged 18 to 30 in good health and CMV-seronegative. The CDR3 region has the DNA TGTGCCAGCACCTTGGGGGCAGGTCGTCCCTACGAGCAGTACTTC. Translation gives CASTLGAGRPYEQYF.